One and the same sample provided the 10 T cell receptor beta chains below, sequenced in a study of T-cell reconstitution after alpha-beta-depleted transplantation in children. The TCRbeta library was prepared with unique molecular identifiers. TCRdb processed the PCR reads anew with MiXCR; each CDR3 protein has one entry. Among over 550,000 distinct CDR3 sequences listed, more than 9% were seen once. This sample comprised PBMCs from the stem cell graft donor, obtained from the stem cell graft. Every receptor here comes from a human donor who donated a stem cell graft to a child with acute myeloid leukemia.

V and J are TRBV5-1 and TRBJ2-1; D is perhaps TRBD2 (6 bases). Trimming cost V 7 bases and J 4 bases, with 15 bases left between them. Germline values: CDR1 SGHRS, CDR2 YFSETQ. The CDR3 sequence is 14 residues long. CDR3 DNA: TGCGCCAGCCGACCGGCTAGCGAATACAATGAGCAGTTCTTC. This gives the protein CASRPASEYNEQFF.

This clonotype was seen a handful of times. The V and J genes are TRBV6-2 or TRBV6-3 and TRBJ1-2, with D uncertain. V lost 6 bases and J 2 bases, leaving 13 bases between the germline ends. CDR3 length: 14 amino acids. Germline CDR1 MNHEY, CDR2 SVGEGT. The CDR3 coding sequence is TGTGCCAGCAGATCAGCTCCTCCCAACTATGGCTACACCTTC. Amino acids: CASRSAPPNYGYTF.

This clonotype was found many times. The chain combines TRBV29-1 with TRBJ2-7, with TRBD1 matching 9 bases. The V and J ends lost 2 bases and 3 bases, in that order; junction bases with no gene match: 5. This CDR3 comprises 14 residues. Germline V gives CDR1 SQVTM, CDR2 ANQGSEA. The CDR3 here is CSVERGQGNYEQYF. The CDR3 nucleotides are TGCAGCGTTGAACGGGGACAGGGAAACTACGAGCAGTACTTC.

This clonotype was found many times. V usage is TRBV24-1 and J usage is TRBJ2-1, with D unresolved. With 1 base removed from V and 4 bases from J, the gap between germline ends came to 16 bases. Germline V gene data show CDR1 as KGHDR and CDR2 as SFDVKD. This CDR3 contains 17 residues. The chain's CDR3 is CATSDFRASSRYNEQFF. In nucleotides, the CDR3 is TGTGCCACCAGTGATTTTCGGGCATCCTCGCGATACAATGAGCAGTTCTTC.

This clonotype was counted at least ten times. This rearrangement joins TRBV6-5 to TRBJ2-7; the D gene is possibly TRBD2 (7 bases). CDR1 is MNHEY, CDR2 SVGAGI, per germline. V was pared by 2 bases and J by 4 bases, with 12 bases between. This CDR3 is built from 14 residues. The DNA of the CDR3 is TGTGCCAGCAGTTACAGGAGCGGGACATACGAGCAGTACTTC. Its translation is CASSYRSGTYEQYF.

This clonotype was counted many times. The chain combines TRBV20-1 with TRBJ2-5; D perhaps matches TRBD2 (6 bases). Germline V lookup: CDR1 DFQATT, CDR2 SNEGSKA (reference sequence). The CDR3 is 15 residues long. V was shortened by 0 bases and J by 5 bases, with 16 bases between the two germline ends. The CDR3 bases are TGCAGTGCTAGAGAGGTAGCGGCTAAGGGGGAGACCCAGTACTTC. Translated, it gives CSAREVAAKGETQYF.

The chain joins TRBV12-3 or TRBV12-4 to TRBJ2-7; D uncertain. Trimming pared 4 bases from V and 6 bases from J, leaving 13 bases between. This CDR3 is built from 13 residues. The CDR3 region is CASSSPGPGEQYF. As DNA, the CDR3 is TGTGCCAGCAGTTCTCCGGGCCCGGGCGAGCAGTACTTC.

For this clonotype: Because it lacks the conserved phenylalanine or tryptophan at the end, this CDR3 is likely a read error. The chain uses TRBV12-3 or TRBV12-4 and TRBJ2-3, with D hard to call. The CDR3 contains 13 residues. The V and J ends lost 1 base and 0 bases respectively, with 2 bases between them. Here the CDR3 DNA reads TGTGCCAGCAGTTTAGGCAGCACAGATACGCAGTATTTA. The encoded protein is CASSLGSTDTQYL.

This clonotype was found many times. The chain carries TRBV20-1 and TRBJ1-2; D gene ambiguous. The CDR3 spans 14 residues. The V gene's germline CDR1 is DFQATT and CDR2 SNEGSKA (reference sequence). V was cut by 0 bases and J by 1 base, with 9 bases left in between. The CDR3 DNA reads as TGCAGTGCTAGAGATCAGACCTTTAACTATGGCTACACCTTC. It encodes CSARDQTFNYGYTF.

This clonotype has only a few counts. The chain couples TRBV29-1 to TRBJ2-1; possible D gene TRBD2, 5 bases. The V gene lost 6 bases and the J gene lost 4 bases, with 19 bases spanning the gap. The germline gives CDR1 SQVTM, CDR2 ANQGSEA. This CDR3 is 15 amino acids long. The CDR3 sequence is CSVVGLRAPYNEQFF. The DNA of the CDR3 is TGCAGCGTAGTCGGACTCCGGGCACCTTACAATGAGCAGTTCTTC.